Below, 26 T cell receptor beta chains from the same sample are listed, as sequenced in a study of long-term antiretroviral therapy in people with HIV. immunoSEQ v3.0 was run at survey level. Assay: immunoSEQ multiplex PCR; the TCRdb copy retains only in-frame clones and omits some. The sample shows some 40,000 clones, around 85% of them seen only once. Material: unsorted PBMCs, obtained 3.1 years after starting antiretroviral therapy. The receptor set was obtained from a woman aged 45-59 years with HIV.

CDR3 residues: CASSVTQSLEQYF. In nucleotides, the CDR3 is TGTGCCAGCAGTGTAACCCAGTCCCTCGAGCAGTACTTC. The chain employs TRBV2 and TRBJ2-7; the D is unclear. The CDR3 is made up of 13 amino acids. V gave up 4 bases and J gave up 6 bases, with 13 bases separating them. Looked up from germline, CDR1 is SNHLY and CDR2 is FYNNEI.

The gene calls are TRBV29-1 and TRBJ2-3, with 8 positions matching TRBD1. Germline V gene data show CDR1 as SQVTM and CDR2 as ANQGSEA. V shed 4 bases and J 6 bases; nucleotides not matched to a gene: 15. CDR3 length: 16 residues. The CDR3 is CSVALSPTGVTDTQYF. The DNA of the CDR3 is TGCAGCGTTGCCCTAAGTCCGACAGGGGTGACGGATACGCAGTATTTT.

This sequence joins TRBV7-9 and TRBJ1-2; D remains unclear. CDR1 and CDR2 (germline): SEHNR, FQNEAQ (reference sequence). Deletions cut 5 bases from V and 2 bases from J, with 12 bases between. The CDR3 loop spans 14 amino acids. CDR3: CASSPHTPNYGYTF. The CDR3 nucleotides are TGTGCCAGCAGCCCACATACACCGAACTATGGCTACACCTTC.

V usage is TRBV7-9 and J usage is TRBJ1-2; a weak D match, TRBD1 (5 bases). Germline V CDR1 and CDR2: SEHNR, FQNEAQ (reference sequence). The length of the CDR3 is 16 residues. Trimming stripped 5 bases from V and 3 bases from J, with 19 bases between. The chain's CDR3 is CASSTTGNWGDYGYTF. The CDR3 DNA is TGTGCCAGCAGCACTACCGGAAACTGGGGGGACTATGGCTACACCTTC.

The chain employs TRBV9 and TRBJ1-1; D not resolved. The V gene's germline CDR1 is SGDLS and CDR2 YYNGEE. The CDR3 covers 13 residues. V lost 2 bases and J 0 bases, leaving 5 bases between the germline ends. CDR3: CASSVLLNTEAFF. The CDR3 coding sequence is TGTGCCAGCAGCGTGCTTCTGAACACTGAAGCTTTCTTT.

This clone turned up a few times. The chain employs TRBV29-1 and TRBJ1-2, with 7 positions matching TRBD1. With 0 bases clipped from V and 4 bases from J, the junction kept 5 bases outside the gene matches. Germline values: CDR1 SQVTM, CDR2 ANQGSEA. The CDR3 has 14 residues. The CDR3 DNA sequence: TGCAGCGTTGAAGAGAAGGGACAGCCCTATGGCTACACCTTC. The encoded protein is CSVEEKGQPYGYTF. The entire variable domain, with the rest obtained from reference TRBV29-1 and TRBJ1-2, is as follows: SAVISQKPSRDICQRGTSLTIQCQVDSQVTMMFWYRQQPGQSLTLIATANQGSEATYESGFVIDKFPISRPNLTFSTLTVSNMSPEDSSIYLCSVEEKGQPYGYTFGSGTRLTVV.

J is TRBJ1-2 and V is TRBV4-1; 7 positions match TRBD1. The CDR3 is made up of 14 amino acids. Germline V gives CDR1 MGHRA, CDR2 YSYEKL. Unmatched junction bases numbered 7, after V lost 3 bases and J lost 6 bases. The CDR3 is CASSHLDRDHGYTF. CDR3 nucleotides: TGCGCCAGCAGCCACCTCGACAGGGACCATGGCTACACCTTC.

The genes are TRBV4-2 and TRBJ2-1; TRBD2 agrees at 8 bases. Germline V gives CDR1 LGHNA, CDR2 YNFKEQ. The CDR3 is 15 amino acids. Germline trimming cut 4 bases from V and 5 bases from J; bases unmatched to any gene: 7. DNA for the CDR3: TGTGCCAGCAGCCGTAGGCGGGGGGCGGACAATGAGCAGTTCTTC. Translation gives CASSRRRGADNEQFF.

The chain combines TRBV4-2 with TRBJ2-5; 14 nucleotides match TRBD2. The CDR3 sequence is 15 residues long. Germline CDR1 is LGHNA and CDR2 is YNFKEQ. The V segment lost 4 bases and the J segment 4 bases; nucleotides outside the gene matches: 2. The CDR3 is CASSPTSGGVETQYF. In DNA, the CDR3 is TGTGCCAGCAGCCCGACTAGCGGGGGGGTAGAGACCCAGTACTTC.

The chain recombines TRBV7-9 with TRBJ2-3; D not resolved. Trimming stripped 1 base from V and 0 bases from J, with 8 bases between. This CDR3 has 15 amino acids. Germline CDR1 reads SEHNR; CDR2 reads FQNEAQ (reference sequence). The CDR3 DNA reads as TGTGCCAGCAGCTTAGACTCTACTAGCACAGATACGCAGTATTTT. Translating gives CASSLDSTSTDTQYF. The complete variable domain, with remaining parts taken from reference TRBV7-9 and TRBJ2-3, reads DTGVSQNPRHKITKRGQNVTFRCDPISEHNRLYWYRQTLGQGPEFLTYFQNEAQLEKSRLLSDRFSAERPKGSFSTLEIQRTEQGDSAMYLCASSLDSTSTDTQYFGPGTRLTVL.

V usage is TRBV7-8 and J usage is TRBJ1-1; TRBD1 matches at 9 bases. CDR1 is SGHVS, CDR2 FQNEAQ, per germline. The CDR3 covers 14 residues. V lost 3 bases, J lost 6 bases, and 5 bases stayed unmatched. The CDR3 here is CASSLATGGAEAFF. CDR3 DNA sequence: TGTGCCAGCAGCTTGGCTACAGGGGGCGCTGAAGCTTTCTTT.

The rearrangement uses TRBV2 and TRBJ2-5, with TRBD2 identical over 9 bases. The germline V gene encodes CDR1 SNHLY and CDR2 FYNNEI. This CDR3 is 15 amino acids long. V shed 7 bases and J 0 bases; nucleotides not matched to a gene: 6. In DNA form, the CDR3 reads TGTGCCAGCACGAGGCGGGGGGGGTACCAAGAGACCCAGTACTTC. It yields the protein CASTRRGGYQETQYF.

This chain uses TRBV4-1 with TRBJ2-3; D perhaps matches TRBD1 (5 bases). The V and J ends lost 3 bases and 5 bases respectively, with 9 bases between them. From germline, CDR1 is MGHRA and CDR2 YSYEKL. The CDR3 is 13 residues long. For the CDR3, the DNA is TGCGCCAGCAGCCAGACCAGGGAAGATACGCAGTATTTT. The encoded protein is CASSQTREDTQYF.

The CDR3 spells CASSPKEPGQGAGPPLHF. The CDR3 nucleotides are TGTGCCAGCTCACCAAAGGAACCAGGACAGGGGGCCGGGCCACCCCTCCACTTT. The chain carries TRBV18 and TRBJ1-6; 11 bases map to TRBD1. V trimming: 2 bases; J trimming: 11 bases; junction bases outside the gene matches: 14. The CDR3 has 18 amino acids. From germline, CDR1 is KGHSH and CDR2 LQKENI.

The chain carries TRBV9 and TRBJ2-7; D is unresolved. Germline lookup yields CDR1 SGDLS and CDR2 YYNGEE. V was trimmed by 3 bases and J by 3 bases, leaving 16 bases between them. CDR3 size: 15 residues. The CDR3 loop reads CASSGTLTDYYEQYF. CDR3 DNA sequence: TGTGCCAGCAGCGGAACGTTGACGGATTACTACGAGCAGTACTTC.

The chain couples TRBV7-2 to TRBJ2-4, with a possible D match to TRBD2 (5 bases). CDR3 length equals 16 residues. Trimming left V 4 bases short and J 1 base short, with 14 bases between. Germline V gene lookup returns CDR1 SGHTA and CDR2 FQGNSA. CDR3 sequence: CASSSQVGEAKNIQYF. In nucleotides, the CDR3 is TGTGCCAGCAGCTCCCAAGTTGGGGAGGCCAAAAACATTCAGTACTTC.

The rearrangement links TRBV18 to TRBJ2-1, with 8 bases matching TRBD2. This CDR3 contains 14 residues. CDR1 is KGHSH and CDR2 is LQKENI in the germline V gene. The V gene end was trimmed by 7 bases and the J gene end by 6 bases; junction bases not matched to a gene: 8. CDR3 bases: TGTGCCAGCTTACTCGGGGGGGCGAGCAATGAGCAGTTCTTC. Amino acids: CASLLGGASNEQFF. Full variable domain (outside the CDR3, taken from reference TRBV18 and TRBJ2-1): NAGVMQNPRHLVRRRGQEARLRCSPMKGHSHVYWYRQLPEEGLKFMVYLQKENIIDESGMPKERFSAEFPKEGPSILRIQQVVRGDSAAYFCASLLGGASNEQFFGPGTRLTVL.

V usage is TRBV15 and J usage is TRBJ2-7; 7 bases map to TRBD2. CDR1 and CDR2 (germline): LNHNV, YYDKDF (reference sequence). Losses at the gene ends were 5 bases for V and 4 bases for J; bases not matched to a gene: 11. This CDR3 is built from 15 residues. This CDR3 is CATSRRLADLYEQYF. CDR3 nucleotide sequence: TGTGCCACCAGCCGCAGGCTAGCGGACTTATACGAGCAGTACTTC.

This clone was seen once. The rearrangement links TRBV7-2 to TRBJ2-5; the D gene is possibly TRBD2 (5 bases). CDR1 and CDR2 (germline): SGHTA, FQGNSA. V was clipped by 6 bases and J by 4 bases, with 15 bases between them. This CDR3 is built from 14 residues. The CDR3 is CASSSTSTGETQYF. CDR3 DNA: TGTGCCAGCAGTTCCACTAGTACTGGAGAGACCCAGTACTTC.

The chain combines TRBV9 with TRBJ1-2; TRBD1 might be the D (6 bases). CDR3 size: 15 residues. Trimming cost V 0 bases and J 3 bases, with 12 bases left between them. CDR1 is SGDLS, CDR2 YYNGEE, per germline. Here the CDR3 reads CASSVVDRPDYGYTF. CDR3 sequence (DNA): TGTGCCAGCAGCGTAGTCGACAGGCCGGACTATGGCTACACCTTC.

The V call is TRBV11-2, the J call TRBJ2-3; 10 bases fit TRBD2. This CDR3 is 18 amino acids long. CDR1 is SGHAT and CDR2 is FQNNGV in the germline V gene. The V segment lost 0 bases and the J segment 6 bases; nucleotides outside the gene matches: 12. CDR3 amino acids: CASSLDRSSGGTVDTQYF. CDR3 nucleotide sequence: TGTGCCAGCAGCTTAGATCGTTCTAGCGGGGGTACTGTGGATACGCAGTATTTT.

This chain joins TRBV19 and TRBJ1-4; TRBD1 might be the D (6 bases). The CDR3 length is 15 residues. V lost 4 bases, J lost 0 bases, and 9 bases lay in between. Germline lookup yields CDR1 LNHDA and CDR2 SQIVND (reference sequence). CDR3 sequence reads: CASSRTAATNEKLFF. CDR3 DNA: TGTGCCAGTAGTAGGACAGCAGCAACTAATGAAAAACTGTTTTTT.

The genes are TRBV7-9 and TRBJ1-5; D is ambiguous. The V end lost 5 bases, the J end lost 0 bases, and 8 bases lay between the germline ends. This CDR3 spans 14 amino acids. Per the germline V gene, CDR1 is SEHNR and CDR2 is FQNEAQ (reference sequence). This chain's CDR3 is CASSSQYSNQPQHF. The CDR3 nucleotides read TGTGCCAGCAGCAGTCAATATAGCAATCAGCCCCAGCATTTT.

Only one count was recorded for this clone. This chain uses TRBV9 with TRBJ2-2; D uncertain. Germline V gene lookup returns CDR1 SGDLS and CDR2 YYNGEE. The CDR3 covers 15 residues. With 0 bases removed from V and 2 bases from J, the gap between germline ends came to 8 bases. Here the CDR3 reads CASSVDGANTGELFF. CDR3 in DNA: TGTGCCAGCAGCGTAGATGGCGCCAACACCGGGGAGCTGTTTTTT.

The chain has TRBV6-1 and TRBJ2-7; a possible D gene is TRBD2 (5 bases). The CDR3 totals 14 residues. The germline V gene encodes CDR1 MNHNS and CDR2 SASEGT. The ends were cut back, 3 bases at V and 8 bases at J, with 17 bases in the middle. CDR3 coding DNA: TGTGCCAGCAGTGAGGGGTTGGTAGGGAGTCAGCAGTACTTC. It is translated as CASSEGLVGSQQYF.

This clone was observed a few times. The V call is TRBV5-1, the J call TRBJ1-1, with a tentative D call TRBD1 (5 bases). The CDR3 spans 14 residues. Germline CDR1 is SGHRS and CDR2 is YFSETQ. Trimming took off 0 bases at V and 10 bases at J, with 16 bases between the two ends. DNA for the CDR3: TGCGCCAGCAGCTTGGCCGGGTCTACAGGTTTAGCTTTCTTT. It codes for CASSLAGSTGLAFF.